Included here is one T cell receptor (beta chain) sequence, with context. Per the original data handling: Using reference gene primer amplification, nucleated cell counts were estimated. The assay was immunoSEQ multiplex PCR, and TCRdb's table has in-frame clones only and misses some. V and J calls and clone size follow that table, whereas D and trimming were derived from the DNA. The table shows some 31,000 clones, with more than 85% occurring only once. This specimen comes from a study of blood T cell repertoires in COVID-19. At the level of the study: Samples representing acute and convalescent COVID-19 were sourced from the United States, Italy and Spain. The analysed material was cDNA or gDNA that came from T cells, B-cell-depleted T cells, or PBMCs.

The CDR3 has 14 residues. V shed 5 bases and J shed 4 bases, with 14 bases lying between them. The germline gives CDR1 MNHNS, CDR2 SASEGT. The specimen sequenced was peripheral blood. The sequence derives from a human donor in a cohort sampled during active COVID-19. V is TRBV6-1 and J is TRBJ2-5, with D possibly matching TRBD2 (6 bases). CDR3 DNA: TGTGCCAGCAGTTTGGAACGGGGAGGAGAGACCCAGTACTTC. This sequence encodes CASSLERGGETQYF.